The clone carrying this TCR beta chain has a handful of counts. The V gene end was trimmed by 4 bases and the J gene end by 5 bases; junction bases not matched to a gene: 4. This CDR3 is built from 15 residues. CDR1 is DFQATT and CDR2 is SNEGSKA in the germline V gene (reference sequence). This sample stems from a study of blood T cells in healthy people across ages. The second PCR ran roughly 6 to 11 cycles with a sample-barcoded 5' primer and J-beta primers. TCRdb re-analysed the 5' RACE reads in MiXCR, keeping a single row per CDR3 protein. The sample shows about 1,400,000 distinct CDR3 sequences, around 39% of them seen only once.

The receptor was derived from a woman aged 18-29 years in good health. The sequencing sample was made of blood. J is TRBJ2-2 and V is TRBV20-1, with TRBD2 matching 13 bases. The DNA for the CDR3 is TGCAGTGCTAAACTAGCGGGAGGGAGGACCGGGGAGCTGTTTTTT. Protein sequence: CSAKLAGGRTGELFF.